This TCR beta chain is from a study of CD8 T cells in Susac syndrome. In blood CD8+ and CD4+ T cells, TCR beta underwent sequencing. Bulk CD8+ and CD4+ cells came from magnetic negative isolation; CD8+ TEMRA by FACS. Study-level findings and limits: The study admitted that it had a relatively small number of individuals in its TCR sequencing and HLA analysis.

It was with random hexamers that about 0.45 to 1 ug RNA was reverse transcribed. An immunoSEQ multiplex PCR amplified TCR beta CDR3 over 54 Vbeta and 13 Jbeta. TCRdb passed the immunoSEQ multiplex PCR reads through MiXCR, listing each CDR3 protein once. This sample yields under 550,000 distinct CDR3 sequences, of which around 83% are seen a single time; 0.09% to 0.15% belongs to the top ten. Looked up from germline, CDR1 is SGHAT and CDR2 is FQNNGV. CDR3 length: 16 amino acids. Deletions cut 4 bases from V and 7 bases from J, with 17 bases between. Concerning this clonotype itself: Its target is not known.

This TCR derives from a human donor with multiple sclerosis. This sequence joins TRBV11-2 and TRBJ1-6; D unclear. Specimen: CD8+ T cells from PBMCs. The chain's CDR3 is CASSYWTPEGNSPLHF. The CDR3 DNA reads TGTGCCAGCAGCTACTGGACCCCCGAAGGGAATTCACCCCTCCACTTT.